Below are 27 T cell receptor beta chains sequenced from a single sample in a study of beta chain features in type 1 diabetes. Study-wide findings and caveats: All four CD4+ subsets from Type 1 diabetes patients carried moderately but significantly shorter TCRB CDR3s.

The study reverse transcribed the entire isolated RNA, so it sequenced expressed TCRB transcripts. Only in-frame clones appear in the TCRdb table, and some are missing; sequencing was by immunoSEQ multiplex PCR. The table records 400,000 or so clones, about 12% of them present only once. Their antigen targets remain unknown. The sequencing sample was made of naive CD4+ T cells from blood. The receptors shown here come from a woman in her late teens or twenties with type 1 diabetes.

The J gene is TRBJ2-4, the V gene TRBV15; D perhaps matches TRBD1 (8 bases). CDR1 LNHNV and CDR2 YYDKDF come from the germline V gene (reference sequence). CDR3 length: 15 residues. Between the trimmed V and J ends, which lost 0 bases and 8 bases, there was a span of 14 bases. The DNA for the CDR3 is TGTGCCACCAGCAGAGATGACACAGGGGGGGACATTCAGTACTTC. Its protein product is CATSRDDTGGDIQYF.

This clone was seen a handful of times. The chain combines TRBV25-1 with TRBJ1-2; D is perhaps TRBD1 (5 bases). There are 13 residues in the CDR3. Trimming removed 3 bases at V and 13 bases at J, with 18 bases between. The germline CDR1 and CDR2 sequences are MGHDK and SYGVNS. The CDR3 region has the DNA TGTGCCAGCAGTGACCCCTTCTTGGGACTGGCCACCTTC. Translated, it gives CASSDPFLGLATF.

The chain is built from TRBV14 and TRBJ2-5; D is perhaps TRBD1 (5 bases). The germline V gene encodes CDR1 SGHDN and CDR2 FVKESK. Trimming cost V 4 bases and J 0 bases, with 9 bases left between them. The CDR3 extends over 14 amino acids. In nucleotides, the CDR3 is TGTGCCAGCAGCCCACGACAGCACCAAGAGACCCAGTACTTC. Its protein product is CASSPRQHQETQYF.

The chain joins TRBV29-1 to TRBJ1-2; tentative D call: TRBD1 (5 bases). This CDR3 spans 14 amino acids. CDR1 is SQVTM, CDR2 ANQGSEA, per germline. V was trimmed by 7 bases and J by 4 bases, leaving 19 bases between them. The CDR3 DNA follows: TGCAGCGCCCGAGGGACTTCGCTGGGCTATGGCTACACCTTC. Translated, it gives CSARGTSLGYGYTF.

In this sample, this clone turned up a few times. This chain uses TRBV7-2 with TRBJ2-1, with 10 bases fitting TRBD1. CDR3 length equals 14 residues. Looked up from germline, CDR1 is SGHTA and CDR2 is FQGNSA. J was trimmed by 8 bases and V by 2 bases; bases with no gene match: 3. This chain's CDR3 is CASSLRQGADEQFF. CDR3 sequence (DNA): TGTGCCAGCAGCTTAAGACAGGGGGCCGATGAGCAGTTCTTC.

The table lists this clone with a few counts. V and J are TRBV5-4 and TRBJ1-1; tentative D call: TRBD1 (5 bases). CDR1 is SGHNT and CDR2 is YYREEE in the germline V gene (reference sequence). The CDR3 extends over 13 amino acids. V was shortened by 5 bases and J by 8 bases, with 16 bases between the two germline ends. The CDR3 loop reads CASSSETESEAFF. CDR3 coding DNA: TGTGCCAGCAGTTCAGAGACAGAGTCAGAAGCTTTCTTT. Full variable domain (rest looked up from reference TRBV5-4 and TRBJ1-1): ETGVTQSPTHLIKTRGQQVTLRCSSQSGHNTVSWYQQALGQGPQFIFQYYREEENGRGNFPPRFSGLQFPNYSSELNVNALELDDSALYLCASSSETESEAFFGQGTRLTVV.

This chain uses TRBV11-2 with TRBJ2-3; D is unclear. The germline V and J ends were trimmed by 5 bases and 2 bases, with 11 bases remaining between them. Germline CDR1 reads SGHAT; CDR2 reads FQNNGV. The CDR3 extends over 14 amino acids. The CDR3 loop reads CASSRLLHTDTQYF. The CDR3 nucleotides are TGTGCCAGCAGCCGGTTGCTCCACACAGATACGCAGTATTTT.

This clone turned up a few times. The V gene is TRBV6-5, the J gene TRBJ2-7, with D possibly being TRBD1 (7 bases). Per germline, CDR1 MNHEY and CDR2 SVGAGI. There are 11 residues in the CDR3. Trimming removed 8 bases at V and 7 bases at J, with 12 bases between. CDR3 amino acids: CASGQGGEQYF. The CDR3 DNA is TGTGCCAGCGGCCAGGGGGGAGAGCAGTACTTC.

This clone was seen only a few times. The J gene is TRBJ2-1, the V gene TRBV10-3, with 7 bases that match TRBD2. This CDR3 has 14 amino acids. The germline V gene encodes CDR1 ENHRY and CDR2 SYGVKD. V lost 10 bases to trimming and J lost 10 bases; unmatched junction nucleotides: 16. In DNA form, the CDR3 reads TGTGCCACCCACGGCAGGACTAGGGATAGGGAGCAGTTCTTC. Amino acid sequence: CATHGRTRDREQFF.

This chain joins TRBV6-1 and TRBJ1-2; a weak D match, TRBD1 (5 bases). CDR1 MNHNS and CDR2 SASEGT come from the germline V gene. Trimming cost V 5 bases and J 5 bases, with 12 bases left between them. The CDR3 sequence is 13 residues long. DNA of the CDR3: TGTGCCAGCAGTTCGTCGGGGGGTTATGGCTACACCTTC. Protein sequence: CASSSSGGYGYTF.

The chain joins TRBV7-2 to TRBJ2-4, with TRBD2 as a possible D gene (6 bases). The CDR3 loop spans 16 amino acids. Trimming took off 1 base at V and 3 bases at J, with 13 bases between the two ends. Germline assignment: CDR1 SGHTA and CDR2 FQGNSA. CDR3 nucleotides: TGTGCCAGCAGCTTAGAACGGGGCGGGAACAAAAACATTCAGTACTTC. Translating gives CASSLERGGNKNIQYF. The whole variable domain, filled in from reference TRBV7-2 and TRBJ2-4, reads GAGVSQSPSNKVTEKGKDVELRCDPISGHTALYWYRQSLGQGLEFLIYFQGNSAPDKSGLPSDRFSAERTGGSVSTLTIQRTQQEDSAVYLCASSLERGGNKNIQYFGAGTRLSVL.

The chain uses TRBV27 and TRBJ1-1, with TRBD1 identical over 7 bases. Looked up from germline, CDR1 is MNHEY and CDR2 is SMNVEV (reference sequence). V lost 10 bases, J lost 0 bases, and 5 bases stayed unmatched. The CDR3 totals 13 residues. CDR3 sequence reads: CATKTGMNTEAFF. CDR3 sequence (DNA): TGTGCCACCAAGACAGGGATGAACACTGAAGCTTTCTTT.

This clone was seen a few times. The rearrangement links TRBV4-1 to TRBJ2-3; D remains unclear. Germline CDR1 and CDR2: MGHRA and YSYEKL. Deletions cut 7 bases from V and 4 bases from J, with 18 bases between. The CDR3 spans 15 residues. The CDR3 DNA reads as TGCGCCAGCAATCGAGGCTTGGATTTACCAGATACGCAGTATTTT. Amino acids: CASNRGLDLPDTQYF.

This chain joins TRBV5-4 and TRBJ2-5, with 12 positions matching TRBD2. This CDR3 comprises 15 residues. The V gene end was trimmed by 4 bases and the J gene end by 5 bases; junction bases not matched to a gene: 6. The V gene's germline CDR1 is SGHNT and CDR2 YYREEE (reference sequence). CDR3 protein: CASSPNGTSGETQYF. CDR3 nucleotide sequence: TGTGCCAGCAGCCCGAACGGGACTAGCGGGGAGACCCAGTACTTC.

The chain has TRBV21-1 and TRBJ2-4; TRBD1 is taken as the D call from the table, unchecked against the DNA. TRBV21-1 is a pseudogene locus. There are 17 residues in the CDR3. CDR3 residues: CASSKPDVAGPRDIQYF. In nucleotides, the CDR3 is TGTGCCAGCAGCAAACCCGACGTGGCAGGACCCAGGGACATTCAGTACTTC.

The CDR3 region is CASSLEASGGGGYTF. The CDR3, as DNA: TGCGCCAGCAGCTTGGAAGCCTCAGGGGGCGGTGGCTACACCTTC. The V call is TRBV5-1, the J call TRBJ1-2; 8 bases line up with TRBD1. The junction had 8 bases not matched to a gene; V was cut back by 0 bases and J by 7 bases. CDR1 SGHRS and CDR2 YFSETQ come from the germline V gene. This CDR3 has 15 amino acids.

This clone was recorded a few times. The V and J genes are TRBV30 and TRBJ2-6; 10 bases line up with TRBD1. There are 15 residues in the CDR3. The germline gives CDR1 GTSNPN, CDR2 SVGIG (reference sequence). Trimming cost V 2 bases and J 10 bases; bases outside gene matches: 8. This chain's CDR3 is CAWSKGTGDANVLTF. The CDR3 region has the DNA TGTGCCTGGAGTAAAGGGACAGGGGACGCGAACGTCCTGACTTTC.

This clone was found a few times. The rearrangement links TRBV2 to TRBJ2-2, with D hard to call. Germline V gene data show CDR1 as SNHLY and CDR2 as FYNNEI. CDR3 length: 11 residues. Trimming pared 6 bases from V and 6 bases from J, leaving 5 bases between. CDR3 sequence reads: CASREPGELFF. In DNA, the CDR3 is TGTGCCAGCAGGGAGCCCGGGGAGCTGTTTTTT.

The chain is built from TRBV18 and TRBJ1-5, with D maybe TRBD1 (5 bases). The ends were cut back, 6 bases at V and 0 bases at J, with 15 bases in the middle. The germline V gene has CDR1 KGHSH and CDR2 LQKENI. This CDR3 has 16 amino acids. The CDR3: CASSGPAGFSNQPQHF. Here the CDR3 DNA reads TGTGCCAGCTCGGGCCCCGCAGGGTTTAGCAATCAGCCCCAGCATTTT.

This rearrangement joins TRBV2 to TRBJ2-3; D unclear. The CDR3 length is 12 residues. V shed 5 bases and J shed 6 bases, with 9 bases lying between them. CDR1 SNHLY and CDR2 FYNNEI come from the germline V gene. The CDR3 nucleotides read TGTGCCAGCAGTCCGAGATCTGATACGCAGTATTTT. Its protein is CASSPRSDTQYF.

The CDR3 DNA reads TGTGCCAGCAGCTTAGGGGTGGGAACAGCGGTGGTCAAGACCCAGTACTTC. This encodes CASSLGVGTAVVKTQYF. The gene calls are TRBV7-9 and TRBJ2-5; TRBD2 might be the D (5 bases). Germline CDR1 SEHNR, CDR2 FQNEAQ (reference sequence). CDR3 size: 17 residues. V lost 1 base, J lost 6 bases, and 21 bases lay in between.

This clone was detected only a few times. The V gene is TRBV7-2, the J gene TRBJ1-5; a possible D gene is TRBD1 (5 bases). Trimming pared 5 bases from V and 3 bases from J, leaving 11 bases between. This CDR3 region has 14 residues. Per germline, CDR1 SGHTA and CDR2 FQGNSA. CDR3 sequence: CASSLAGINQPQHF. CDR3 nucleotides: TGTGCCAGCAGCCTCGCAGGGATCAATCAGCCCCAGCATTTT.

This clone has a handful of counts. The chain recombines TRBV6-4 with TRBJ2-1, with TRBD2 as a possible D gene (5 bases). V was clipped by 0 bases and J by 9 bases, with 6 bases between them. The CDR3 contains 12 residues. The germline CDR1 and CDR2 sequences are MRHNA and SNTAGT. CDR3 DNA: TGTGCCAGCAGTGACTCGAGGGTTGAGCAGTTCTTC. Its protein is CASSDSRVEQFF.

The chain combines TRBV30 with TRBJ2-3; D is unclear. V dropped 2 bases and J dropped 0 bases, with 6 bases sitting between them. The CDR3 is 13 residues long. From germline, CDR1 is GTSNPN and CDR2 SVGIG (reference sequence). The CDR3 DNA sequence: TGTGCCTGGAGTAGCGCTAGCACAGATACGCAGTATTTT. This sequence encodes CAWSSASTDTQYF.

This clone was counted only a few times. This chain joins TRBV7-2 and TRBJ2-3; TRBD2 matches at 7 bases. Per germline, CDR1 SGHTA and CDR2 FQGNSA. The CDR3 totals 15 residues. Germline trimming cut 4 bases from V and 5 bases from J; bases unmatched to any gene: 9. The CDR3 here is CASSYSAGVRDTQYF. The CDR3 DNA reads as TGTGCCAGCAGCTATAGTGCGGGAGTTAGAGATACGCAGTATTTT. The full variable domain, in which reference TRBV7-2 and TRBJ2-3 provide the parts outside the CDR3, is GAGVSQSPSNKVTEKGKDVELRCDPISGHTALYWYRQSLGQGLEFLIYFQGNSAPDKSGLPSDRFSAERTGGSVSTLTIQRTQQEDSAVYLCASSYSAGVRDTQYFGPGTRLTVL.

The rearrangement uses TRBV2 and TRBJ1-1; 8 bases agree with TRBD1. The CDR3 sequence is 11 residues long. J gave up 7 bases and V 6 bases, and 1 base lay outside the gene matches. Germline lookup yields CDR1 SNHLY and CDR2 FYNNEI. Here the CDR3 DNA reads TGTGCCAGCAGCGGACAGGGTGAAGCTTTCTTT. Encoded protein: CASSGQGEAFF.

The rearrangement joins TRBV5-4 to TRBJ1-1; the D is unclear. V was clipped by 0 bases and J by 2 bases, with 11 bases between them. This CDR3 is 15 amino acids long. CDR1 is SGHNT, CDR2 YYREEE, per germline (reference sequence). The CDR3 sequence is CASSLDNSQNTEAFF. The CDR3 nucleotides read TGTGCCAGCAGCTTGGATAACAGCCAAAACACTGAAGCTTTCTTT.